These 19 T cell receptor beta chains share one sample of origin, sequenced in a study of blood T cell repertoires in COVID-19. The method was immunoSEQ multiplex PCR; TCRdb's version includes in-frame clones alone and lacks a portion of them. The repertoire holds fewer than 65,000 clones, with about 89% as singletons. The sample consisted of peripheral blood. These TCRs come from a man aged 55 to 70 with acute or convalescent COVID-19.

This clone has only one observation. The genes are TRBV12-3 or TRBV12-4 and TRBJ1-2; tentative D call: TRBD1 (5 bases). The V and J ends lost 5 bases and 3 bases respectively, with 10 bases between them. The CDR3 spans 13 residues. The CDR3 nucleotides are TGTGCCAGCAGTCCTGACAGCTACTATGGCTACACCTTC. This gives the protein CASSPDSYYGYTF.

V gene TRBV10-3 combines with J gene TRBJ1-3; weak D call: TRBD1 (5 bases). Per the germline V gene, CDR1 is ENHRY and CDR2 is SYGVKD. Trimming pared 5 bases from V and 4 bases from J, leaving 12 bases between. The CDR3 extends over 14 amino acids. CDR3 protein: CAISQGGEGNTIYF. Here the CDR3 DNA reads TGTGCCATCAGTCAGGGAGGTGAAGGAAACACCATATATTTT.

The rearrangement uses TRBV5-1 and TRBJ2-2; 8 positions agree with TRBD1. This CDR3 spans 14 amino acids. Losses at the gene ends were 3 bases for V and 5 bases for J; bases not matched to a gene: 3. CDR1 SGHRS and CDR2 YFSETQ come from the germline V gene. Here the CDR3 reads CASSWQGATGELFF. The CDR3 nucleotides are TGCGCCAGCAGCTGGCAGGGGGCGACCGGGGAGCTGTTTTTT. The full variable domain, its missing parts supplied by reference TRBV5-1 and TRBJ2-2, is KAGVTQTPRYLIKTRGQQVTLSCSPISGHRSVSWYQQTPGQGLQFLFEYFSETQRNKGNFPGRFSGRQFSNSRSEMNVSTLELGDSALYLCASSWQGATGELFFGEGSRLTVL.

The chain couples TRBV27 to TRBJ1-6, with 9 bases matching TRBD1. Looked up from germline, CDR1 is MNHEY and CDR2 is SMNVEV (reference sequence). Losses at the gene ends were 5 bases for V and 10 bases for J; bases not matched to a gene: 6. This CDR3 spans 14 amino acids. CDR3 bases: TGTGCCAGCAGTCTGGACAGGGGTCGGTCACCCCTCCACTTT. As protein: CASSLDRGRSPLHF.

The chain recombines TRBV18 with TRBJ1-3; the D gene is possibly TRBD1 (5 bases). Germline lookup yields CDR1 KGHSH and CDR2 LQKENI. This CDR3 is 16 amino acids long. The germline V and J ends were trimmed by 1 base and 4 bases, with 14 bases remaining between them. This chain's CDR3 is CASSPQYDSRGNTIYF. The DNA of the CDR3 is TGTGCCAGCTCACCACAATACGACAGCCGAGGAAACACCATATATTTT.

This clone came up a few times. This chain connects TRBV18 to TRBJ1-3, with TRBD1 matching over 7 bases. CDR1 is KGHSH and CDR2 is LQKENI in the germline V gene. This CDR3 has 14 residues. V was pared by 2 bases and J by 4 bases, with 2 bases of the junction left unmatched. CDR3 coding DNA: TGTGCCAGCTCACCAACAGGGGACGGAAACACCATATATTTT. It encodes CASSPTGDGNTIYF.

The V gene is TRBV12-5, the J gene TRBJ2-7; TRBD1 aligns across 7 bases. Unmatched junction bases numbered 8, after V lost 7 bases and J lost 5 bases. This CDR3 has 13 residues. Per the germline V gene, CDR1 is LGHNT and CDR2 is FRNRAP. DNA of the CDR3: TGTGCTAGTGCCAAACAGGGGAATAACGAGCAGTACTTC. Encoded protein: CASAKQGNNEQYF.

The rearrangement uses TRBV19 and TRBJ1-3; D might be TRBD1 (5 bases). The CDR3 contains 14 residues. Trimming cost V 7 bases and J 2 bases, with 12 bases left between them. CDR1 is LNHDA, CDR2 SQIVND, per germline (reference sequence). CDR3 region: CASTNRQAGNTIYF. CDR3 DNA: TGTGCCAGTACGAACAGGCAGGCTGGAAACACCATATATTTT.

To note about this clone: The sample contains more than one DNA sequence encoding this CDR3. V usage is TRBV6-5 and J usage is TRBJ2-7, with D possibly matching TRBD2 (6 bases). The V end lost 7 bases, the J end lost 1 base, and 14 bases lay between the germline ends. Per germline, CDR1 MNHEY and CDR2 SVGAGI. The CDR3 contains 14 residues. CDR3 sequence (DNA): TGTGCCAGCAAAGGAGGAGGGGAATCCTACGAGCAGTACTTC. This translates into CASKGGGESYEQYF.

The chain recombines TRBV7-9 with TRBJ1-4; tentative D call: TRBD1 (6 bases). From germline, CDR1 is SEHNR and CDR2 FQNEAQ (reference sequence). This CDR3 contains 16 residues. The ends were cut back, 4 bases at V and 4 bases at J, with 16 bases in the middle. The DNA of the CDR3 is TGTGCCAGCAGCTCGAACTTCAGGGGCGGTAATGAAAAACTGTTTTTT. The encoded protein is CASSSNFRGGNEKLFF.

The chain joins TRBV3-1 (or the pseudogene TRBV3-2) to TRBJ2-3, with TRBD2 identical over 12 bases. V trimming: 1 base; J trimming: 5 bases; junction bases outside the gene matches: 10. The germline gives CDR1 LGHDT, CDR2 YNNKEL (reference sequence). CDR3 length equals 18 residues. CDR3 in amino acids: CASSQASGLAGRVDTQYF. The DNA for the CDR3 is TGTGCCAGCAGCCAAGCCAGCGGACTAGCGGGGAGGGTAGATACGCAGTATTTT.

The chain links TRBV4-1 to TRBJ2-7; 10 bases are a match to TRBD1. V lost 0 bases, J lost 4 bases, and 3 bases stayed unmatched. The CDR3 loop spans 15 amino acids. The germline CDR1 and CDR2 sequences are MGHRA and YSYEKL. In nucleotides, the CDR3 is TGCGCCAGCAGCCAAGAGACAGGGGGCTTTTACGAGCAGTACTTC. As protein: CASSQETGGFYEQYF.

The chain carries TRBV19 and TRBJ2-1, with D possibly being TRBD2 (7 bases). Deletions cut 4 bases from V and 7 bases from J, with 17 bases between. Germline CDR1 and CDR2: LNHDA and SQIVND (reference sequence). The CDR3 is made up of 15 amino acids. CDR3 amino acids: CASSTPPGGTNEQFF. CDR3 nucleotide sequence: TGTGCCAGTAGTACCCCCCCGGGGGGCACGAATGAGCAGTTCTTC.

The chain joins TRBV5-1 to TRBJ1-1; 7 bases map to TRBD1. The CDR3 is made up of 16 amino acids. J gave up 0 bases and V 5 bases, and 10 bases lay outside the gene matches. CDR1 is SGHRS and CDR2 is YFSETQ in the germline V gene. The CDR3 here is CASSTLPGQLNTEAFF. The CDR3 region has the DNA TGCGCCAGCAGTACTCTACCGGGACAGTTGAACACTGAAGCTTTCTTT.

V and J are TRBV18 and TRBJ1-2; TRBD1 is a possible D gene (5 bases). The germline V and J ends were trimmed by 3 bases and 4 bases, with 12 bases remaining between them. There are 14 residues in the CDR3. CDR1 and CDR2 from the germline V gene are KGHSH and LQKENI. The CDR3 reads CASSPIRGGYGYTF. The CDR3 nucleotides read TGTGCCAGCTCACCGATAAGGGGCGGCTATGGCTACACCTTC.

The chain uses TRBV15 and TRBJ2-2, with TRBD1 matching over 8 bases. This CDR3 comprises 16 residues. Trimming at V came to 2 bases and at J to 3 bases, leaving 5 bases not matched to a gene. CDR1 LNHNV and CDR2 YYDKDF come from the germline V gene (reference sequence). This CDR3 reads CATSRPETGDTGELFF. The CDR3 nucleotides read TGTGCCACCAGCAGACCAGAGACAGGGGACACCGGGGAGCTGTTTTTT.

The V call is TRBV19, the J call TRBJ2-1; TRBD2 matches at 15 bases. With 5 bases clipped from V and 7 bases from J, the junction kept 9 bases outside the gene matches. Germline-derived CDR1 and CDR2 are LNHDA and SQIVND (reference sequence). The CDR3 spans 17 residues. CDR3 residues: CASSALGTSGGNNEQFF. The CDR3 DNA follows: TGTGCCAGTAGTGCCCTCGGGACTAGCGGGGGGAATAATGAGCAGTTCTTC.

The chain recombines TRBV10-2 with TRBJ2-3; TRBD2 matches at 8 bases. The ends lost 7 bases at V and 6 bases at J; junction bases unmatched: 6. This CDR3 region has 13 residues. Germline-derived CDR1 and CDR2 are WSHSY and SAAADI. CDR3 in DNA: TGCGCCAGCAAGGCGGGGGGAGGGGATACGCAGTATTTT. The encoded protein is CASKAGGGDTQYF.

The CDR3 DNA is TGTGCCAGCAGTTTTGGGTCAGGACTCCTCTCCAATCAGCCCCAGCATTTT. Translating it yields CASSFGSGLLSNQPQHF. This chain uses TRBV27 with TRBJ1-5; D unclear. CDR3 length: 17 amino acids. Germline V gene sequence: CDR1 MNHEY, CDR2 SMNVEV (reference sequence). The V end was cut by 3 bases, the J end by 3 bases, with 18 bases between.